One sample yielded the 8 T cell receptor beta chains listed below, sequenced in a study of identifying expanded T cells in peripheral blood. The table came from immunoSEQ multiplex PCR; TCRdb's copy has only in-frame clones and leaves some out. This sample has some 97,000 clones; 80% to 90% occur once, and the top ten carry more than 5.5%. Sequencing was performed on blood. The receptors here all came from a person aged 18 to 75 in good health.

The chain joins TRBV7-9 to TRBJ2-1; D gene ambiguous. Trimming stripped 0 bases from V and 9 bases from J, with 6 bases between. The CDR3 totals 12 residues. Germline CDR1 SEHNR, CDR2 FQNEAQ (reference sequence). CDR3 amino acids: CASSLAPGEQFF. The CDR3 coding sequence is TGTGCCAGCAGCTTAGCCCCGGGTGAGCAGTTCTTC.

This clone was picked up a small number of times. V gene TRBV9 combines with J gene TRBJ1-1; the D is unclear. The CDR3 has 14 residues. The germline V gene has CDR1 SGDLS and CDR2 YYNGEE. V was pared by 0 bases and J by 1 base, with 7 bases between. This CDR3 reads CASSVGTSNTEAFF. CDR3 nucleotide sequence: TGTGCCAGCAGCGTAGGAACATCGAACACTGAAGCTTTCTTT.

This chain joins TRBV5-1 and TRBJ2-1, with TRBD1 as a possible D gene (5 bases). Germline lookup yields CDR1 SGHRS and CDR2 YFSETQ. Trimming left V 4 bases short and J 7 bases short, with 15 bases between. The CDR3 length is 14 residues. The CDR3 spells CASSLSQGNNEQFF. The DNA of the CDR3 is TGCGCCAGCAGCCTATCTCAGGGAAATAATGAGCAGTTCTTC.

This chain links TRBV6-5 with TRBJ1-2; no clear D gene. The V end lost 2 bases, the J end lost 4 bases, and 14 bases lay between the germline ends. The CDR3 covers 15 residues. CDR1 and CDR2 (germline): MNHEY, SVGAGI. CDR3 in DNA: TGTGCCAGCAGTTACGAGCCGGGCCCGGGCTATGGCTACACCTTC. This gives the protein CASSYEPGPGYGYTF.

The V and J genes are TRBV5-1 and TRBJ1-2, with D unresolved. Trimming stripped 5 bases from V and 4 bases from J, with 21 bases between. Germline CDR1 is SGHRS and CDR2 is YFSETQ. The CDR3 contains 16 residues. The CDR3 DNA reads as TGCGCCAGCAGTGTAGGTTCTGACGGAGTGTTCTATGGCTACACCTTC. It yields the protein CASSVGSDGVFYGYTF.

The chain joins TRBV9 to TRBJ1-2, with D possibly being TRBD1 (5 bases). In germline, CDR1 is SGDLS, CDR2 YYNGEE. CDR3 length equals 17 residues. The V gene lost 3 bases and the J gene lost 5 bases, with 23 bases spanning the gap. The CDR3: CASSGSGGRAGRYGYTF. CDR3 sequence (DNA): TGTGCCAGCAGCGGTTCCGGTGGCAGAGCGGGGCGATATGGCTACACCTTC.

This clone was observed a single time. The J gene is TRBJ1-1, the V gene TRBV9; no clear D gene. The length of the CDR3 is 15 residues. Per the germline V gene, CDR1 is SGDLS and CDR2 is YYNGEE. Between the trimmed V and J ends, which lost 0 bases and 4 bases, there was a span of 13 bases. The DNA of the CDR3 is TGTGCCAGCAGCGTAGGTGCGGGTTCGGGCACTGAAGCTTTCTTT. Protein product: CASSVGAGSGTEAFF.

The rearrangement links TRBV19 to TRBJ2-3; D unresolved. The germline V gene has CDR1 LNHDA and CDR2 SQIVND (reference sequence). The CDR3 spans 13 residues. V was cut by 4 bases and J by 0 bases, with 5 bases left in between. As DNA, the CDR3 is TGTGCCAGTAGTACCCTAAGCACAGATACGCAGTATTTT. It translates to CASSTLSTDTQYF.